What follows describes a single T cell receptor beta chain. Other DNA sequences within the sample encode an identical CDR3. The source of the sample is a study of blood T cell repertoires in COVID-19. Study at large: The study drew acute and convalescent COVID-19 samples from the United States, Italy and Spain. T cells, B-cell-depleted T cells, or PBMCs supplied cDNA or gDNA.

V trimming: 0 bases; J trimming: 2 bases; junction bases outside the gene matches: 2. This CDR3 spans 15 amino acids. Germline V gene sequence: CDR1 SGHRS, CDR2 YFSETQ. Produced via immunoSEQ multiplex PCR; TCRdb's table is partial and in-frame only. This table has 250,000 to 300,000 clones, roughly 91% appearing once. This TCR was recovered from a middle-aged man with acute or convalescent COVID-19. V gene TRBV5-1 combines with J gene TRBJ1-3; 7 nucleotides agree with TRBD1. Material for sequencing was peripheral blood. The CDR3 DNA sequence: TGCGCCAGCAGCTTGGAAGGGGGCACTGGAAACACCATATATTTT. Translation gives CASSLEGGTGNTIYF. Together with reference TRBV5-1 and TRBJ1-3, the CDR3 gives the full variable domain: KAGVTQTPRYLIKTRGQQVTLSCSPISGHRSVSWYQQTPGQGLQFLFEYFSETQRNKGNFPGRFSGRQFSNSRSEMNVSTLELGDSALYLCASSLEGGTGNTIYFGEGSWLTVV.